These 17 T cell receptor beta chains originate from one sample sequenced in a study of graft-versus-host responses after intestinal transplantation. Intraepithelial and lamina propria lymphocytes were released after the graft tissue was processed. The protocol was immunoSEQ multiplex PCR, while the TCRdb copy is restricted to in-frame clones and leaves out a portion. The data show roughly 15,000 clones, roughly three quarters seen once. The sequenced sample was ileum tissue, obtained 450 to 490 days after intestinal transplant. The source is a human patient who received an intestinal transplant, so some T cells may come from the graft donor.

The rearrangement uses TRBV4-2 and TRBJ2-2, with 9 nucleotides matching TRBD2. Looked up from germline, CDR1 is LGHNA and CDR2 is YNFKEQ. The CDR3 length is 17 residues. V shed 3 bases, J shed 5 bases, and the junction held 10 bases outside the gene matches. CDR3 residues: CASSQTRGLAGTGELFF. The CDR3 bases are TGTGCCAGCAGCCAGACTAGGGGACTAGCTGGAACCGGGGAGCTGTTTTTT.

This sequence joins TRBV9 and TRBJ2-7; 10 nucleotides align to TRBD2. The germline CDR1 and CDR2 sequences are SGDLS and YYNGEE. The CDR3 loop spans 14 amino acids. Unmatched junction bases numbered 4, after V lost 1 base and J lost 6 bases. In DNA, the CDR3 is TGTGCCAGCAGCGTAAGCGGGGGGGCTCGCGAGCAGTACTTC. It is translated as CASSVSGGAREQYF. The whole variable domain, filled in from reference TRBV9 and TRBJ2-7, reads DSGVTQTPKHLITATGQRVTLRCSPRSGDLSVYWYQQSLDQGLQFLIQYYNGEERAKGNILERFSAQQFPDLHSELNLSSLELGDSALYFCASSVSGGAREQYFGPGTRLTVT.

This clone was observed a handful of times. The chain employs TRBV28 and TRBJ2-1, with 8 positions matching TRBD2. Germline trimming cut 3 bases from V and 3 bases from J; bases unmatched to any gene: 13. Germline values: CDR1 MDHEN, CDR2 SYDVKM. The CDR3 sequence is 18 residues long. DNA of the CDR3: TGTGCCAGCAGTTTGCCTCTCGGGGGGCTAGCGGGCTACAATGAGCAGTTCTTC. This sequence encodes CASSLPLGGLAGYNEQFF.

The chain employs TRBV5-1 and TRBJ2-2, with TRBD2 identical over 8 bases. The CDR3 contains 16 residues. Germline lookup yields CDR1 SGHRS and CDR2 YFSETQ. Trimming cost V 4 bases and J 6 bases; bases outside gene matches: 11. This CDR3 is CASSVSGVVSAGELFF. The CDR3 nucleotides are TGCGCCAGCAGCGTTAGCGGGGTCGTATCCGCCGGGGAGCTGTTTTTT.

This clone was picked up a small number of times. V usage is TRBV9 and J usage is TRBJ2-1; tentative D call: TRBD2 (6 bases). This CDR3 spans 15 amino acids. The V end was cut by 4 bases, the J end by 4 bases, with 15 bases between. CDR1 is SGDLS and CDR2 is YYNGEE in the germline V gene. This CDR3 reads CASSSPSGVYNEQFF. CDR3 in DNA: TGTGCCAGCAGCTCCCCCTCGGGGGTTTACAATGAGCAGTTCTTC. The entire variable domain, with the rest obtained from reference TRBV9 and TRBJ2-1, is as follows: DSGVTQTPKHLITATGQRVTLRCSPRSGDLSVYWYQQSLDQGLQFLIQYYNGEERAKGNILERFSAQQFPDLHSELNLSSLELGDSALYFCASSSPSGVYNEQFFGPGTRLTVL.

The chain links TRBV6-6 to TRBJ1-1; D is possibly TRBD1 (6 bases). Trimming removed 0 bases at V and 6 bases at J, with 17 bases between. CDR1 is MNHNY, CDR2 SVGAGI, per germline (reference sequence). The CDR3 is made up of 16 amino acids. The CDR3 is CASSYSTGQGTPEAFF. The CDR3 DNA is TGTGCCAGCAGTTACTCGACGGGGCAGGGGACCCCTGAAGCTTTCTTT.

This chain links TRBV13 with TRBJ1-1, with D hard to call. The V and J ends lost 11 bases and 1 base respectively, with 14 bases between them. CDR1 and CDR2 (germline): PRHDT, FYEKMQ (reference sequence). This CDR3 spans 13 amino acids. The CDR3 DNA reads TGTGCCGGAGCCCCCTACCGGAACACTGAAGCTTTCTTT. Residues: CAGAPYRNTEAFF.

The chain is built from TRBV7-2 and TRBJ2-5; no firm D call. The J call is doubtful: the DNA matches TRBJ2-7 better. Germline V gene sequence: CDR1 SGHTA, CDR2 FQGNSA. There are 13 residues in the CDR3. The CDR3 sequence is CASSSPTYYEQYF. DNA of the CDR3: TGTGCCAGCAGCTCCCCCACCTACTACGAGCAGTACTTC.

The CDR3 sequence: CASSRRDGYNSPLHF. The CDR3 coding sequence is TGTGCCAGCAGCCGCCGGGACGGCTATAATTCACCCCTCCACTTT. V and J are TRBV11-1 and TRBJ1-6, with D perhaps matching TRBD1 (5 bases). V lost 5 bases, J lost 3 bases, and 11 bases lay in between. The CDR3 loop spans 15 amino acids. CDR1 and CDR2 from the germline V gene are SGHAT and FQDESV (reference sequence).

The gene calls are TRBV14 and TRBJ2-5, with D uncertain. TRBJ2-7 matches the DNA end more closely, so the J call is doubtful. CDR1 and CDR2 from the germline V gene are SGHDN and FVKESK. The CDR3 consists of 14 residues. In DNA, the CDR3 is TGTGCCAGCAGCCAGCTGGGTTCATCCTACGAGCAGTACTTC. It specifies CASSQLGSSYEQYF.

The chain employs TRBV2 and TRBJ1-2; the D is unclear. From germline, CDR1 is SNHLY and CDR2 FYNNEI. This CDR3 has 13 amino acids. Trimming left V 2 bases short and J 4 bases short, with 8 bases between. The CDR3 region has the DNA TGTGCCAGCAGTGAACGTCAGGTCTATGGCTACACCTTC. It yields the protein CASSERQVYGYTF. The full variable domain, with the rest looked up from reference TRBV2 and TRBJ1-2, is EPEVTQTPSHQVTQMGQEVILRCVPISNHLYFYWYRQILGQKVEFLVSFYNNEISEKSEIFDDQFSVERPDGSNFTLKIRSTKLEDSAMYFCASSERQVYGYTFGSGTRLTVV.

V is TRBV10-3 and J is TRBJ2-2; TRBD1 might be the D (5 bases). Trimming shortened V by 0 bases and J by 3 bases, and 11 bases separated the two germline ends. Germline values: CDR1 ENHRY, CDR2 SYGVKD. The CDR3 contains 16 residues. The CDR3 sequence: CAISESTDTDTGELFF. Written as DNA, the CDR3 is TGTGCCATCAGTGAGTCGACGGACACGGACACCGGGGAGCTGTTTTTT.

The V call is TRBV6-5, the J call TRBJ1-5, with 7 nucleotides matching TRBD1. The CDR3 contains 15 residues. The germline CDR1 and CDR2 sequences are MNHEY and SVGAGI. J was trimmed by 2 bases and V by 6 bases; bases with no gene match: 7. The CDR3 region is CASSRTGAGNQPQHF. CDR3 DNA: TGTGCCAGCAGCCGCACAGGGGCGGGCAATCAGCCCCAGCATTTT.

This chain links TRBV18 with TRBJ1-1; D is uncertain. V was shortened by 9 bases and J by 3 bases, with 11 bases between the two germline ends. This CDR3 is built from 12 residues. CDR1 and CDR2 from the germline V gene are KGHSH and LQKENI. The CDR3 DNA reads TGTGCCAGTTCGGGGTACGACACTGAAGCTTTCTTT. Amino acids: CASSGYDTEAFF.

The chain joins TRBV7-2 to TRBJ2-3; D not certain. Trimming cost V 5 bases and J 1 base, with 10 bases left between them. The CDR3 is made up of 14 amino acids. Germline V lookup: CDR1 SGHTA, CDR2 FQGNSA. This CDR3 reads CASSPFVGTDTQYF. The CDR3 bases are TGTGCCAGCAGCCCCTTCGTGGGCACAGATACGCAGTATTTT.

The rearrangement joins TRBV7-9 to TRBJ1-1, with D perhaps TRBD1 (5 bases). This CDR3 is built from 14 residues. The V gene's germline CDR1 is SEHNR and CDR2 FQNEAQ (reference sequence). Trimming took 1 base from V and 1 from J, leaving 7 bases between them. CDR3 coding DNA: TGTGCCAGCAGCTTAGGGGGCGGGAACACTGAAGCTTTCTTT. Translating it yields CASSLGGGNTEAFF.

The V gene is TRBV5-6, the J gene TRBJ1-5; possible D gene TRBD1, 5 bases. Looked up from germline, CDR1 is SGHDT and CDR2 is YYEEEE. V shed 4 bases and J shed 4 bases, with 15 bases lying between them. The CDR3 spans 15 residues. This CDR3 reads CASSTPTEGNQPQHF. In nucleotides, the CDR3 is TGTGCCAGCAGCACACCGACCGAGGGGAATCAGCCCCAGCATTTT.